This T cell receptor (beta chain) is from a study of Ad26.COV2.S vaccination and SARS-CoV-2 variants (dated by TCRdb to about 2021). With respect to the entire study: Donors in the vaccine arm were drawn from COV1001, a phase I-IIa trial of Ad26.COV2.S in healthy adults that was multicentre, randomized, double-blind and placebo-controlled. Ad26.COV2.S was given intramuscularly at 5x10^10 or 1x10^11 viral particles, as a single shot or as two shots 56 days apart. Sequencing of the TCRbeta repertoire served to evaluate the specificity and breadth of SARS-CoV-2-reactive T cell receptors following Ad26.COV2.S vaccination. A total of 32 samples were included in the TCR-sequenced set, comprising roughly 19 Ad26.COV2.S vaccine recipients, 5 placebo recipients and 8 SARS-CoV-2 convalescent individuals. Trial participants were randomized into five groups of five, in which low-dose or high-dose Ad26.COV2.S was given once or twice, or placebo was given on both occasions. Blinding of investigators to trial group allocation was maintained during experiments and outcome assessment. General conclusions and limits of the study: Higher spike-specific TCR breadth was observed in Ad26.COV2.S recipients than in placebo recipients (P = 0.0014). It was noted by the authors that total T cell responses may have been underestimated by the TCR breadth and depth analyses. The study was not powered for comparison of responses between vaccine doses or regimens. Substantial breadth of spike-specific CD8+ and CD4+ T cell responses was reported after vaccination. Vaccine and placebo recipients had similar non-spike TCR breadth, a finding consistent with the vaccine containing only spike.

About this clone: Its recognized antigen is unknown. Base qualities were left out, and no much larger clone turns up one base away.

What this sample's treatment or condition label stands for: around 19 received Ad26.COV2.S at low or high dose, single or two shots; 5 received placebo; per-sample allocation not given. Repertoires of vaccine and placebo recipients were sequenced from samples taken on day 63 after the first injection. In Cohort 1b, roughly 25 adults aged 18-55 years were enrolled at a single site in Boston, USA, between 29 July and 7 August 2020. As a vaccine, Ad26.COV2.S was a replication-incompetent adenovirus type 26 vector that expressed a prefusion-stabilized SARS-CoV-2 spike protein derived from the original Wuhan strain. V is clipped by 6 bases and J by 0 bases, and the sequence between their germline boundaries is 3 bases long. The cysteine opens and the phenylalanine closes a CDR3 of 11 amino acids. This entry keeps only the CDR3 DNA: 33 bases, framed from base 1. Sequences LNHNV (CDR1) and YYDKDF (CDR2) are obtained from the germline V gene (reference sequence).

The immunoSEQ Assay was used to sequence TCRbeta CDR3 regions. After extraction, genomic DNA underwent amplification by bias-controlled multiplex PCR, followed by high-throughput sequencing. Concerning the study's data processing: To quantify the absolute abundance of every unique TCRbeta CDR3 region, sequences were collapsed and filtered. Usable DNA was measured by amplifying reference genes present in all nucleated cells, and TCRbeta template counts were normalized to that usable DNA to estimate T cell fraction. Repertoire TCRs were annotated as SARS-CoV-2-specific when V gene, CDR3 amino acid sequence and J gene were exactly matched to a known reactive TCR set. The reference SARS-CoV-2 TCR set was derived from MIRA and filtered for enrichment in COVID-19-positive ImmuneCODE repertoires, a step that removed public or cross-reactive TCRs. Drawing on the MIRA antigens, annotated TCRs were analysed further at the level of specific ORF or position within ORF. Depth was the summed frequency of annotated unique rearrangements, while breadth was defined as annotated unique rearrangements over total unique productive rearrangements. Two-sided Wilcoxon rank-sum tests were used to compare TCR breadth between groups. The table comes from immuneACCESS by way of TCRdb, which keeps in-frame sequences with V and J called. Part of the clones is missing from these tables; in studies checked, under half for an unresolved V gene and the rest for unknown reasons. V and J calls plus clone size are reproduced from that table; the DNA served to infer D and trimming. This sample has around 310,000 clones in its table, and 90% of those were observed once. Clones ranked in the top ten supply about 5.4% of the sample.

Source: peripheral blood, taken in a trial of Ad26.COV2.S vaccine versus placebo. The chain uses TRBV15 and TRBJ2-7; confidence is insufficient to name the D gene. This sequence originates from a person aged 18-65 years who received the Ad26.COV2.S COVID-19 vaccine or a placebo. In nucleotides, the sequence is TGTGCCACCAGAAGCTCCTACGAGCAGTACTTC. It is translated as CATRSSYEQYF.